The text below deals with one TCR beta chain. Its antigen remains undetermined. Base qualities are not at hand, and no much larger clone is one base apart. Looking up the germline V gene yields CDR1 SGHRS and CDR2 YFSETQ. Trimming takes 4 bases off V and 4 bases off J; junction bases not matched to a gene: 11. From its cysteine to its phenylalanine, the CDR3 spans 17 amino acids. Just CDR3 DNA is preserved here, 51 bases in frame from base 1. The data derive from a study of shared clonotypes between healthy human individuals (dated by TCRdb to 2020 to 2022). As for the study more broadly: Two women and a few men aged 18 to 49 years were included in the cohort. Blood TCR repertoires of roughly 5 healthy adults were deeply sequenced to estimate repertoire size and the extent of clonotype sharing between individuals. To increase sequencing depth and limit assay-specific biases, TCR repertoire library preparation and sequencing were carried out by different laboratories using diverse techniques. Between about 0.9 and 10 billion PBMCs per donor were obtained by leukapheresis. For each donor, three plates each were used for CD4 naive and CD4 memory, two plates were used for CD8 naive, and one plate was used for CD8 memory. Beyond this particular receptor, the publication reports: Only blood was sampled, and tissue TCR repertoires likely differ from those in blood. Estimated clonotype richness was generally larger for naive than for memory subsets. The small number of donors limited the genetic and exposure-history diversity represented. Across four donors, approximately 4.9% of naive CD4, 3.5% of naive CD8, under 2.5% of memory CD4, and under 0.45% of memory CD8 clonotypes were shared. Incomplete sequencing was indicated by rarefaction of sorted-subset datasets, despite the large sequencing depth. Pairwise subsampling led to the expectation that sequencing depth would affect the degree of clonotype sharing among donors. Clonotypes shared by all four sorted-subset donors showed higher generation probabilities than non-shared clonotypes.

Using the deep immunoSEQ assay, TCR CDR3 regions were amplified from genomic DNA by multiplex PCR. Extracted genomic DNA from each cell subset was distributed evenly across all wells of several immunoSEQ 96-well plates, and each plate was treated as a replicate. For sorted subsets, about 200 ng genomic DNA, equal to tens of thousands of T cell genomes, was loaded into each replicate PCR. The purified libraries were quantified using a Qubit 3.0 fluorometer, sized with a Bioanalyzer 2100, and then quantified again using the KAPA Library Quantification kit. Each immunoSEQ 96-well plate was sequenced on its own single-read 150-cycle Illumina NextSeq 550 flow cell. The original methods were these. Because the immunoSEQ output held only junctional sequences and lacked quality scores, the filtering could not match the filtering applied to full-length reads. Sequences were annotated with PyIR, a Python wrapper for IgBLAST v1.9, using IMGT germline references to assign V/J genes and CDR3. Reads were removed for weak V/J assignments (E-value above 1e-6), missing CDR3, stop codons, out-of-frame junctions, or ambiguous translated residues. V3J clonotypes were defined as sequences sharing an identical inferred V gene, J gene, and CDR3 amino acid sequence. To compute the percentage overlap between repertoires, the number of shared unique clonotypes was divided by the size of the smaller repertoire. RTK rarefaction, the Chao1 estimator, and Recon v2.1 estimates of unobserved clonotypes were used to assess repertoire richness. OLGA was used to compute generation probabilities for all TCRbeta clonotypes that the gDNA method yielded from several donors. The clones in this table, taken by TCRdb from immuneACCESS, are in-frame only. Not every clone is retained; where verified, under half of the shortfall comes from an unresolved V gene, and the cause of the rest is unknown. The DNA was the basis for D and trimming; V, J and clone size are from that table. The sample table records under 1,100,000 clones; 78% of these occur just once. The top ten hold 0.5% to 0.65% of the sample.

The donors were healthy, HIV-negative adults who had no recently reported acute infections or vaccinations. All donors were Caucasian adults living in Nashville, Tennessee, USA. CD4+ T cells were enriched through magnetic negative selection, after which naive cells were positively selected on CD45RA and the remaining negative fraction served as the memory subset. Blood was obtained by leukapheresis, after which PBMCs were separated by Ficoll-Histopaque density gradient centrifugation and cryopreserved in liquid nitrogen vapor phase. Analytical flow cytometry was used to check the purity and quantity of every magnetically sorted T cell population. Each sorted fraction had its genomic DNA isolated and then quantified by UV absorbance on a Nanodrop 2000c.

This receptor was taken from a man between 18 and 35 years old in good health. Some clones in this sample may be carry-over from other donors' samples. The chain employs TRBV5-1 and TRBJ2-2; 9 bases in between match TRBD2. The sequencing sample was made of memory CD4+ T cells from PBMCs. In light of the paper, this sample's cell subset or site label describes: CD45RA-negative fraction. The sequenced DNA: TGCGCCAGCAGCGCCAGCCCGGGCGGGAGGGCCACCGGGGAGCTGTTTTTT. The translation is CASSASPGGRATGELFF. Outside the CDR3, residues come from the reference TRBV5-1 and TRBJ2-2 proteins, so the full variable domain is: KAGVTQTPRYLIKTRGQQVTLSCSPISGHRSVSWYQQTPGQGLQFLFEYFSETQRNKGNFPGRFSGRQFSNSRSEMNVSTLELGDSALYLCASSASPGGRATGELFFGEGSRLTVL.